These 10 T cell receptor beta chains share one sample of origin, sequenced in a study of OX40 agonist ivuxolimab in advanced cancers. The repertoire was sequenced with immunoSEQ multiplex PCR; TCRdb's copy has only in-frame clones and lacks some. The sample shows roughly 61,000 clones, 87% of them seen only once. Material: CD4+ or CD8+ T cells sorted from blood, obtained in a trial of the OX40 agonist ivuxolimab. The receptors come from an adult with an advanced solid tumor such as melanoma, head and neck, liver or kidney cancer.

CDR3 protein: CAIRGSRKEPTEAFF. CDR3 coding DNA: TGTGCCATCAGGGGGTCGAGGAAAGAACCGACTGAAGCTTTCTTT. This chain links TRBV10-3 with TRBJ1-1; D remains ambiguous. Deletions cut 6 bases from V and 5 bases from J, with 19 bases between. The CDR3 is 15 amino acids. Germline V gives CDR1 ENHRY, CDR2 SYGVKD.

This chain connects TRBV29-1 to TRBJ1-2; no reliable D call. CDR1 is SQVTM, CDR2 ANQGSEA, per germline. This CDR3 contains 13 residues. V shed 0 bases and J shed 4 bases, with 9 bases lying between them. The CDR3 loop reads CSVEDPRSYGYTF. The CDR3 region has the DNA TGCAGCGTTGAAGATCCCAGGTCCTATGGCTACACCTTC.

In DNA, the CDR3 is TGTGCCAGCAGTTCGCCCGTGGGGGGCTATGGCTACACCTTC. This sequence encodes CASSSPVGGYGYTF. The rearrangement uses TRBV28 and TRBJ1-2, with D perhaps TRBD1 (5 bases). Trimming removed 4 bases from V and 4 bases from J, with 13 bases in between. The CDR3 is 14 amino acids. Germline assignment: CDR1 MDHEN and CDR2 SYDVKM.

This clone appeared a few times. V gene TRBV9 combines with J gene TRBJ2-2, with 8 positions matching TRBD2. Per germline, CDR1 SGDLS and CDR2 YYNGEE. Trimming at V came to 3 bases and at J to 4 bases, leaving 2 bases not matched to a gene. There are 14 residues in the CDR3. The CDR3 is CASSAGGLTGELFF. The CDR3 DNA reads TGTGCCAGCAGCGCGGGGGGGCTCACCGGGGAGCTGTTTTTT.

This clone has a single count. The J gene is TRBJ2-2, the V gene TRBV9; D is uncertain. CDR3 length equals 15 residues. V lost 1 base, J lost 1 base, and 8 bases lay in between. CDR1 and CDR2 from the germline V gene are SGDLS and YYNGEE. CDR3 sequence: CASSVTHLNTGELFF. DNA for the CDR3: TGTGCCAGCAGCGTAACGCACCTGAACACCGGGGAGCTGTTTTTT.

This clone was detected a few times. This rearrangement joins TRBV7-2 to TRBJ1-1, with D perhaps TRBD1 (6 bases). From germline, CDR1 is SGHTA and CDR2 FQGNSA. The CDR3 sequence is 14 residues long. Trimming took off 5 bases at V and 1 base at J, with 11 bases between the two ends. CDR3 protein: CASSLTGRNTEAFF. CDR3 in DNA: TGTGCCAGCAGCCTCACAGGGAGGAACACTGAAGCTTTCTTT.

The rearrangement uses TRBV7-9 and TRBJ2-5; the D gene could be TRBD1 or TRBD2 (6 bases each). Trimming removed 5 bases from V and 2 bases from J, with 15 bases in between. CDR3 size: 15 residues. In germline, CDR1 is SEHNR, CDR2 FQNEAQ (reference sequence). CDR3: CASSIRGPDQETQYF. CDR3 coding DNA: TGTGCCAGCAGCATCCGGGGGCCCGATCAAGAGACCCAGTACTTC.

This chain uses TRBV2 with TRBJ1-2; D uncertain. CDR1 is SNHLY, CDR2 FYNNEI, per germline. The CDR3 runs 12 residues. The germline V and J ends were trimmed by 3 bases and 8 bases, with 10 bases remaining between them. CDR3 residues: CASSDATTGYTF. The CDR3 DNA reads TGTGCCAGCAGTGATGCCACCACCGGCTACACCTTC.

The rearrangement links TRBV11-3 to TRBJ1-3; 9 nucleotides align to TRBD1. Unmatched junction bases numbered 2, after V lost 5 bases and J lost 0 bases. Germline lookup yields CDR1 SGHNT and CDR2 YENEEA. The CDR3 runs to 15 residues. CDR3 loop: CASSGTGSSGNTIYF. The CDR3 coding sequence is TGTGCCAGCAGCGGGACAGGGAGCTCTGGAAACACCATATATTTT.

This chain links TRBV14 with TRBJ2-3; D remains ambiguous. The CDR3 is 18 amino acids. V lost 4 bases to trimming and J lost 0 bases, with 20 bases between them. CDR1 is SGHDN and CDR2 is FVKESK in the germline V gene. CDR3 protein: CASSPPPRRFTSTDTQYF. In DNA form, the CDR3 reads TGTGCCAGCAGCCCCCCACCTCGACGGTTCACTAGCACAGATACGCAGTATTTT.